These 32 T cell receptor beta chains came from one sample sequenced in a study of regulatory T cells in long-lasting Graves disease. Time point of the sample: newly diagnosed GD, antithyroid drugs for less than 3 months. From PBMCs, RNA was extracted and then used to make the TCR library. The authors built TCR beta libraries using iRepertoire HTBI primers and Arm-PCR of CDR3 regions. In TCRdb, the multiplex PCR reads were re-called with MiXCR into one record per CDR3 protein. The table records 450,000 to 700,000 distinct CDR3 sequences, about 13% of them present only once. These same records also appear under a second study, on T cells in Graves' hyperthyroidism and ophthalmopathy.

The source material was peripheral blood mononuclear cells (PBMCs), sampled at new diagnosis, from a patient treated with antithyroid drugs. These TCRs come from a man aged 25-45 years with Graves disease.

Of note for this clonotype: A read error may explain this, as a much larger clone is one base away. The chain carries TRBV24-1 and TRBJ2-2; 7 positions match TRBD2. The V gene's germline CDR1 is KGHDR and CDR2 SFDVKD. This CDR3 has 17 amino acids. The CDR3, as DNA: TGTGCCACCAGTGATTCTAGAGCTAGCGGTAACACCGGGAAGCTGTTTTTT. This sequence encodes CATSDSRASGNTGKLFF.

The chain links TRBV12-3 or TRBV12-4 to TRBJ2-1; 7 positions match TRBD1. There are 15 residues in the CDR3. After removal of 5 bases from V and 5 bases from J, the junction contained 9 bases not matched to a gene. CDR3 nucleotides: TGTGCCAGCAGTCGCCGGACAGGACCAAACAATGAGCAGTTCTTC. Residues: CASSRRTGPNNEQFF.

This clonotype was recorded a few times. The CDR3 here is CASSEAGTGNTEAFF. CDR3 DNA sequence: TGTGCCAGCAGCGAGGCCGGGACAGGGAACACTGAAGCTTTCTTT. V usage is TRBV7-9 and J usage is TRBJ1-1, with 8 bases lining up with TRBD1. The CDR3 is made up of 15 amino acids. Germline loops: CDR1 SEHNR, CDR2 FQNEAQ (reference sequence). V was pared by 5 bases and J by 1 base, with 6 bases of the junction left unmatched.

Notes on this clonotype: A much larger clonotype is one base distant, so this may be a read error. J is TRBJ1-1 and V is TRBV6-1, with a possible D match to TRBD1 (6 bases). This CDR3 contains 13 residues. Germline-derived CDR1 and CDR2 are MNHNS and SASEGT. The CDR3 protein is CASMGGAFTVAFF. In DNA form, the CDR3 reads TGTGCCAGCATGGGGGGGGCTTTCACTGTAGCTTTCTTT.

In this sample, this clonotype turned up a few times. The CDR3 loop reads CASSEFGGDYNEQFF. Written as DNA, the CDR3 is TGTGCCAGCAGTGAATTCGGCGGGGATTACAATGAGCAGTTCTTC. This rearrangement joins TRBV25-1 to TRBJ2-1; possible D gene TRBD2, 6 bases. Germline V gene sequence: CDR1 MGHDK, CDR2 SYGVNS. V was cut by 1 base and J by 4 bases, with 11 bases left in between. The CDR3 runs to 15 residues.

This clonotype occurred a few times. J is TRBJ2-4 and V is TRBV12-3 or TRBV12-4; the D gene is possibly TRBD1 (6 bases). Trimming took 1 base from V and 1 from J, leaving 14 bases between them. This CDR3 spans 17 amino acids. The CDR3 reads CASSLDVGAGAKNIQYF. The CDR3 DNA reads as TGTGCCAGCAGTTTAGATGTGGGGGCCGGGGCCAAAAACATTCAGTACTTC.

This clonotype was counted between two and nine times. The V call is TRBV20-1, the J call TRBJ1-1, with 7 nucleotides matching TRBD1. The germline V gene encodes CDR1 DFQATT and CDR2 SNEGSKA (reference sequence). The ends lost 5 bases at V and 7 bases at J; junction bases unmatched: 16. The CDR3 consists of 15 residues. For the CDR3, the DNA is TGCAGTGCTGGAGCTGTCGTCAGGGGGAGCGTTGAAGCTTTCTTT. Translated: CSAGAVVRGSVEAFF.

This chain joins TRBV6-1 and TRBJ1-5, with 10 bases lining up with TRBD1. CDR3 size: 14 residues. V shed 10 bases and J 5 bases; nucleotides not matched to a gene: 8. The germline V gene encodes CDR1 MNHNS and CDR2 SASEGT. The CDR3 bases are TGTGCCACCAACCCGGGACAGGGGTATCAGCCCCAGCATTTT. As protein: CATNPGQGYQPQHF.

To note about this clonotype: The junction departs from germline at one end; a sequencing error may be responsible. The rearrangement links TRBV3-1 to TRBJ2-2; 13 bases match TRBD2. There are 17 residues in the CDR3. The germline CDR1 and CDR2 sequences are LGHDT and YNNKEL (reference sequence). The CDR3 sequence is CASSSSTSGRYTGELLF. The CDR3 DNA is TGTGCCAGCAGCAGCTCGACTAGCGGGAGGTACACCGGGGAGCTGCTTTTT.

Ten or more counts support this clonotype. This rearrangement joins TRBV18 to TRBJ2-3, with a weak D call TRBD2 (5 bases). Germline values: CDR1 KGHSH, CDR2 LQKENI. The CDR3 sequence is 17 residues long. V lost 2 bases and J 2 bases, leaving 17 bases between the germline ends. The CDR3 DNA follows: TGTGCCAGCTCACCAACGTACGGAGGCCAGATCACAGATACGCAGTATTTT. Its protein is CASSPTYGGQITDTQYF. The full variable domain, with the rest looked up from reference TRBV18 and TRBJ2-3, is NAGVMQNPRHLVRRRGQEARLRCSPMKGHSHVYWYRQLPEEGLKFMVYLQKENIIDESGMPKERFSAEFPKEGPSILRIQQVVRGDSAAYFCASSPTYGGQITDTQYFGPGTRLTVL.

For this clonotype: This likely reflects a read error, since a far larger clone is one base away. This chain links TRBV11-2 with TRBJ2-1; D remains unclear. The CDR3 is 11 amino acids. The germline CDR1 and CDR2 sequences are SGHAT and FQNNGV. CDR3 region: CASGLGNEQFF. The CDR3 DNA sequence: TGTGCCAGCGGCTTAGGAAATGAGCAGTTCTTC.

The chain recombines TRBV10-3 with TRBJ2-1; TRBD2 aligns across 9 bases. In germline, CDR1 is ENHRY, CDR2 SYGVKD. The J segment lost 9 bases and the V segment lost 6 bases, leaving 9 bases of the junction unmatched. The CDR3 has 14 amino acids. The CDR3 reads CAIRFGLAGSEQFF. CDR3 nucleotides: TGTGCCATCAGGTTCGGGCTAGCGGGAAGTGAGCAGTTCTTC.

At least ten counts were recorded for this clonotype. The genes are TRBV7-9 and TRBJ1-1, with 7 bases that match TRBD1. The CDR3 has 15 amino acids. From germline, CDR1 is SEHNR and CDR2 FQNEAQ (reference sequence). V dropped 4 bases and J dropped 5; count of bases not matched to a gene: 10. CDR3 amino acids: CASSSKGGEGTEAFF. For the CDR3, the DNA is TGTGCCAGCAGCTCAAAAGGGGGCGAGGGTACTGAAGCTTTCTTT.

This clonotype was counted between two and nine times. The rearrangement joins TRBV6-1 to TRBJ2-3; D is possibly TRBD2 (6 bases). Germline loops: CDR1 MNHNS, CDR2 SASEGT. Trimming removed 7 bases from V and 6 bases from J, with 17 bases in between. The CDR3 has 14 amino acids. For the CDR3, the DNA is TGTGCCAGCACACCCGGCGGGAAGGTGGATACGCAGTATTTT. Translated, it gives CASTPGGKVDTQYF.

This clonotype was found many times. This sequence joins TRBV25-1 and TRBJ1-2; 8 nucleotides match TRBD1. V shed 5 bases and J 3 bases; nucleotides not matched to a gene: 5. CDR1 is MGHDK and CDR2 is SYGVNS in the germline V gene. The CDR3 runs 14 residues. CDR3 DNA sequence: TGTGCCAGCAGTTACGACAGGGGCGACTATGGCTACACCTTC. This encodes CASSYDRGDYGYTF.

On this clonotype itself: A much larger clone lies one base from this, so it may be a read error. The rearrangement links TRBV28 to TRBJ1-6, with a weak D call TRBD1 (6 bases). CDR1 is MDHEN, CDR2 SYDVKM, per germline. The CDR3 loop spans 16 amino acids. The CDR3 nucleotides are TGTGCCAGCAGTTTAGGGGGGCTCACCTATAGTTCACCCCTCCACTTT. This translates into CASSLGGLTYSSPLHF.

This clonotype was recorded a few times. The chain uses TRBV20-1 and TRBJ2-7; maybe TRBD1 (5 bases). This CDR3 region has 12 residues. Trimming cost V 5 bases and J 2 bases, with 10 bases left between them. CDR1 and CDR2 (germline): DFQATT, SNEGSKA (reference sequence). This CDR3 reads CSALRGPYEQYF. The CDR3 nucleotides are TGCAGTGCTCTAAGGGGCCCCTACGAGCAGTACTTC.

There are a few counts of this clonotype. This CDR3 fails to terminate in the conserved phenylalanine or tryptophan, so it likely reflects a read error. The J gene is TRBJ2-1, the V gene TRBV15; D uncertain. Germline lookup yields CDR1 LNHNV and CDR2 YYDKDF (reference sequence). The germline V and J ends were trimmed by 0 bases and 7 bases, with 10 bases remaining between them. The CDR3 totals 14 residues. In DNA form, the CDR3 reads TGTGCCACCAGCAGAGATCTTGGGCGGAATGAGCAGTTCCTC. It is translated as CATSRDLGRNEQFL.

Ten or more counts support this clonotype. This chain connects TRBV20-1 to TRBJ2-1; D is possibly TRBD1 (6 bases). CDR1 and CDR2 (germline): DFQATT, SNEGSKA (reference sequence). This CDR3 region has 14 residues. V was pared by 5 bases and J by 3 bases, with 14 bases between. CDR3 sequence: CSASWGHVYNEQFF. The CDR3 DNA reads TGCAGTGCTTCCTGGGGACACGTCTACAATGAGCAGTTCTTC.

The chain has TRBV3-1 and TRBJ2-1; 13 bases agree with TRBD2. The CDR3 sequence is 16 residues long. Unmatched junction bases numbered 9, after V lost 4 bases and J lost 9 bases. Germline values: CDR1 LGHDT, CDR2 YNNKEL (reference sequence). The CDR3 sequence: CASSPHGTSGKSEQFF. CDR3 nucleotides: TGTGCCAGCAGCCCTCACGGGACTAGCGGGAAGAGTGAGCAGTTCTTC.

Points on this clonotype: Given a much more abundant clone one base away, this may be a read error. The chain couples TRBV11-2 to TRBJ2-1; 8 nucleotides line up with TRBD2. Germline CDR1 reads SGHAT; CDR2 reads FQNNGV. V lost 4 bases to trimming and J lost 12 bases; unmatched junction nucleotides: 8. The CDR3 is 13 residues long. The CDR3 loop reads CASSSTGTSRQFF. The CDR3 bases are TGTGCCAGCAGCTCGACCGGGACTAGTCGGCAGTTCTTC.

The chain couples TRBV10-2 to TRBJ2-7; 7 bases match TRBD1. The V segment lost 8 bases and the J segment 3 bases; nucleotides outside the gene matches: 7. This CDR3 comprises 13 residues. Germline CDR1 WSHSY, CDR2 SAAADI. The CDR3 bases are TGCGCCAGCTTAGGACAGGTATTCTACGAGCAGTACTTC. Protein sequence: CASLGQVFYEQYF.

Only a few counts were recorded for this clonotype. This chain connects TRBV24-1 to TRBJ2-5, with a weak D call TRBD1 (6 bases). CDR1 KGHDR and CDR2 SFDVKD come from the germline V gene. Between the trimmed V and J ends, which lost 7 bases and 5 bases, there was a span of 13 bases. The CDR3 contains 13 residues. This CDR3 reads CATRTTGGETQYF. DNA of the CDR3: TGTGCCACCAGGACGACAGGAGGTGAGACCCAGTACTTC.

This rearrangement joins TRBV10-3 to TRBJ2-1, with TRBD2 identical over 7 bases. The germline gives CDR1 ENHRY, CDR2 SYGVKD. V dropped 0 bases and J dropped 1; count of bases not matched to a gene: 12. The CDR3 totals 19 residues. This CDR3 reads CAISESAGESAGSYNEQFF. The CDR3 DNA reads TGTGCCATCAGTGAGTCGGCAGGAGAGTCAGCGGGGTCCTACAATGAGCAGTTCTTC.

This clonotype was seen repeatedly, ten times or more. The chain links TRBV15 to TRBJ2-1, with 8 bases fitting TRBD2. Germline assignment: CDR1 LNHNV and CDR2 YYDKDF (reference sequence). The CDR3 totals 16 residues. The V segment lost 3 bases and the J segment 4 bases; nucleotides outside the gene matches: 8. The CDR3 coding sequence is TGTGCCACCAGCAGGACGGCGGGACTAGATTACAATGAGCAGTTCTTC. It yields the protein CATSRTAGLDYNEQFF.

This clonotype was detected many times. The chain is built from TRBV30 and TRBJ1-5; tentatively, D is TRBD1 (6 bases). Per germline, CDR1 GTSNPN and CDR2 SVGIG (reference sequence). Trimming took 0 bases from V and 7 from J, leaving 13 bases between them. The CDR3 length is 14 residues. DNA for the CDR3: TGTGCCTGGAGTGTACCGGGGGCCTGGCAGCCCCAGCATTTT. Its translation is CAWSVPGAWQPQHF.

This clonotype was observed many times. The rearrangement joins TRBV11-2 to TRBJ2-7, with 16 bases that match TRBD2. The V gene end was trimmed by 5 bases and the J gene end by 0 bases; junction bases not matched to a gene: 10. The CDR3 has 19 amino acids. Germline loops: CDR1 SGHAT, CDR2 FQNNGV. CDR3 DNA sequence: TGTGCCAGCAGCCTCCCTGGGACTAGCGGGAGGGCCAGCTCCTACGAGCAGTACTTC. Protein: CASSLPGTSGRASSYEQYF.

The V gene is TRBV19, the J gene TRBJ2-4; 12 bases are a match to TRBD2. The CDR3 runs to 21 residues. Germline V lookup: CDR1 LNHDA, CDR2 SQIVND (reference sequence). The ends lost 5 bases at V and 7 bases at J; junction bases unmatched: 24. CDR3 nucleotide sequence: TGTGCCAGTAGTCTGAACCCAAACGGACTAGCGGGAACGGCGGGCAGGAACATTCAGTACTTC. Protein product: CASSLNPNGLAGTAGRNIQYF.

The sample holds many counts of this clonotype. The rearrangement links TRBV6-1 to TRBJ2-7, with D possibly being TRBD1 (6 bases). In germline, CDR1 is MNHNS, CDR2 SASEGT. Trimming shortened V by 6 bases and J by 6 bases, and 15 bases separated the two germline ends. This CDR3 comprises 13 residues. CDR3 amino acids: CASRLVGQSEQYF. The CDR3 region has the DNA TGTGCCAGCAGACTAGTTGGACAGAGCGAGCAGTACTTC.

A word on this clonotype: It is likely a read error: a sequence one base away is far more abundant. The CDR3 nucleotides read TGTGCCAGCAGCTTACGACTAGCGGTTAATGAGCGGTTCTTC. Amino acid sequence: CASSLRLAVNERFF. This rearrangement joins TRBV7-8 to TRBJ2-4; 9 bases map to TRBD2. Germline V CDR1 and CDR2: SGHVS, FQNEAQ. This CDR3 is 14 amino acids long. Together with reference TRBV7-8 and TRBJ2-4, the CDR3 gives the full variable domain: GAGVSQSPRYKVAKRGQDVALRCDPISGHVSLFWYQQALGQGPEFLTYFQNEAQLDKSGLPSDRFFAERPEGSVSTLKIQRTQQEDSAVYLCASSLRLAVNERFFGAGTRLSVL.

A note on this clonotype: With a far larger clone one base away, a read error is the likely cause. The chain joins TRBV4-2 to TRBJ2-1; D unclear. Trimming pared 0 bases from V and 5 bases from J, leaving 2 bases between. The CDR3 is 12 residues long. Germline V gene data show CDR1 as LGHNA and CDR2 as YNFKEQ. Here the CDR3 reads CASSQDNNEQFF. CDR3 bases: TGTGCCAGCAGCCAAGACAACAATGAGCAGTTCTTC.

This clonotype occurred a few times. The limits of the CDR3 on the DNA are not certain, so only TCRdb's listed CDR3 is given. The V call is TRBV30, the J call TRBJ2-7; TRBD2, the table's D call, was not compared with the DNA. In germline, CDR1 is GTSNPN, CDR2 SVGIG (reference sequence). Termini included, the CDR3 measures 14 amino acids. CDR3 sequence: CAWGPGTSGTREYF.